This T cell receptor (beta chain) was identified during a study of blood T cell repertoires in COVID-19. For the study at large: T cells, B-cell-depleted T cells, or PBMCs supplied cDNA or gDNA.

Germline loops: CDR1 LGHNA, CDR2 YNFKEQ. The CDR3 is 17 residues long. The ends were cut back, 0 bases at V and 0 bases at J, with 11 bases in the middle. Per the study methods: It was from reference gene primer amplification that nucleated cell counts were estimated. Method: immunoSEQ multiplex PCR; TCRdb's copy keeps in-frame clones and lacks some. The DNA gave D and trimming, while V, J and clone size come from that table. The table has 120,000 to 150,000 clones, approximately 86% seen once. The origin of this receptor is a woman aged 40 to 50 with active or convalescent COVID-19. This chain joins TRBV4-2 and TRBJ1-4; tentatively, D is TRBD1 (6 bases). The specimen sequenced was peripheral blood. The DNA for the CDR3 is TGTGCCAGCAGCCAAGATGCGGGGGCTGCAACTAATGAAAAACTGTTTTTT. It specifies CASSQDAGAATNEKLFF.